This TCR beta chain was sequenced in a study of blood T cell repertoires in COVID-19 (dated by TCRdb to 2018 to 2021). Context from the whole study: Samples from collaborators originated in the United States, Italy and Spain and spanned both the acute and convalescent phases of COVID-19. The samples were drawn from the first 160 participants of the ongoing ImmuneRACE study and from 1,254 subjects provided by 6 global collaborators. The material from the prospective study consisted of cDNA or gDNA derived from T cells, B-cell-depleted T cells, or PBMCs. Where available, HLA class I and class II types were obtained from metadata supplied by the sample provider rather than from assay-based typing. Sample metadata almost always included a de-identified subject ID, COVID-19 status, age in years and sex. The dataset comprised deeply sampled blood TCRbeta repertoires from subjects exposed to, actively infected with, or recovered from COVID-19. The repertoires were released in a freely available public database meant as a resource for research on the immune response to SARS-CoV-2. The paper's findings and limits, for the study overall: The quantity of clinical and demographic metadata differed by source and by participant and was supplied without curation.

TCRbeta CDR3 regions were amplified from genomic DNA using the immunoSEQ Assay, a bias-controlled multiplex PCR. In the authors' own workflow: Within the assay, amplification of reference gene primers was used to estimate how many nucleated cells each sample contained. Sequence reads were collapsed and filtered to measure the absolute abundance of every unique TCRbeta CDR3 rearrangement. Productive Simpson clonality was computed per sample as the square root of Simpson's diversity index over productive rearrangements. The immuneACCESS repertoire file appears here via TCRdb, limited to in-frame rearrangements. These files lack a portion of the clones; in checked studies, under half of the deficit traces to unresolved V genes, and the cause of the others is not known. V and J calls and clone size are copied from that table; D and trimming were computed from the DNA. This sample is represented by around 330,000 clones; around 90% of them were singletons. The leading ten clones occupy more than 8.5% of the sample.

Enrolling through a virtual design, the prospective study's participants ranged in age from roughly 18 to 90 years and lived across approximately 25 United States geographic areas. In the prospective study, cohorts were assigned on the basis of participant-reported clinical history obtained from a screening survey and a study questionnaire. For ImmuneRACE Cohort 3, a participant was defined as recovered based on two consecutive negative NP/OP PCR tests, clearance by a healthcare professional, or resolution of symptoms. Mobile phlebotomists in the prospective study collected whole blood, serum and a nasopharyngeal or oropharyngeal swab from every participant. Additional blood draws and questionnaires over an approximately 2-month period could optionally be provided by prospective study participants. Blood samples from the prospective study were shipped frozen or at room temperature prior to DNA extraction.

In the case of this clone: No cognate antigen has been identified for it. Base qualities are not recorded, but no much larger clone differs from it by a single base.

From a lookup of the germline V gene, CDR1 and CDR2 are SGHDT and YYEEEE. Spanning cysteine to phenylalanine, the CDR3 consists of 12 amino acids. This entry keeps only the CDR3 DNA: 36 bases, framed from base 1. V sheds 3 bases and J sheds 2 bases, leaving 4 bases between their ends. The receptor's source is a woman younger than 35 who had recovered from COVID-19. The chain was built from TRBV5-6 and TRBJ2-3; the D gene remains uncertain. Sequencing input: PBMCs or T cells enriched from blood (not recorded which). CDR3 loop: CASSSYTDTQYF. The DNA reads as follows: TGTGCCAGCAGCTCTTACACAGATACGCAGTATTTT. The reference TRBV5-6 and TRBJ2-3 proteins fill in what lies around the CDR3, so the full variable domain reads DAGVTQSPTHLIKTRGQQVTLRCSPKSGHDTVSWYQQALGQGPQFIFQYYEEEERQRGNFPDRFSGHQFPNYSSELNVNALLLGDSALYLCASSSYTDTQYFGPGTRLTVL.